The rows below give T cell receptor beta chains drawn from one sample of a study of blood T cells in healthy people across ages. TCRdb reprocessed the 5' RACE reads via MiXCR and lists one record per CDR3 protein. The sample has 700,000 or so distinct CDR3 sequences, 20% to 25% seen once. Specimen: blood. These receptors came from a man aged 70 or older in good health. The CDR3 runs from the conserved cysteine through the conserved F or W. A D gene is named only where the DNA matches it firmly. The size entry is marked missing in some rows and otherwise reads once, few, many or a size class.

d_gene: TRBD1
j_gene: TRBJ2-3
v_gene: TRBV20-1
abundance: few
CDR3nt: TGCAGTGCTGGAAGCCCCACAGCGAGACAGGGTGAGACAGATACGCAGTATTTT
CDR3aa: CSAGSPTARQGETDTQYF

d_gene: -
j_gene: TRBJ1-1
v_gene: TRBV7-3
abundance: -
CDR3nt: TGTGCCAGCAGCCCCTCCGGGACGTTGAACACTGAAGCTTTCTTT
CDR3aa: CASSPSGTLNTEAFF

d_gene: -
j_gene: TRBJ2-5
v_gene: TRBV4-1
abundance: -
CDR3nt: TGCGCCAGCAGCCAAGAGTTCCTCAGGAACTACCAAGAGACCCAGTACTTC
CDR3aa: CASSQEFLRNYQETQYF

d_gene: TRBD1
j_gene: TRBJ2-5
v_gene: TRBV5-1
abundance: few
CDR3nt: TGCGCCAGCAGCTACTCCGGGACAGCGAACCAAGAGACCCAGTACTTC
CDR3aa: CASSYSGTANQETQYF

d_gene: TRBD1
j_gene: TRBJ1-1
v_gene: TRBV5-5
abundance: few
CDR3nt: TGTGCCAGCAGCTGGGCCGGGACAGCGAACACTGAAGCTTTCTTT
CDR3aa: CASSWAGTANTEAFF

d_gene: -
j_gene: TRBJ2-5
v_gene: TRBV21-1
abundance: -
CDR3nt: TGTGCCAACAGCAAAGAGAGAGTGAAAGAGACCCAGTACTTC
CDR3aa: CANSKERVKETQYF

d_gene: -
j_gene: TRBJ1-5
v_gene: TRBV28
abundance: few
CDR3nt: TGTGCCAGCAGTCTTACAGGGAAACGTCAGCCCCAGCATTTT
CDR3aa: CASSLTGKRQPQHF

d_gene: -
j_gene: TRBJ2-1
v_gene: TRBV6-1
abundance: many
CDR3nt: TGTGCCAGCAGTACCCTAGTGATCGATGAGCAGTTCTTC
CDR3aa: CASSTLVIDEQFF

d_gene: -
j_gene: TRBJ2-7
v_gene: TRBV2
abundance: -
CDR3nt: TGTGCCAGCAGTGAAGCGCTTCGGTCCTACGAGCAGTACTTC
CDR3aa: CASSEALRSYEQYF

d_gene: TRBD1
j_gene: TRBJ2-5
v_gene: TRBV7-2
abundance: -
CDR3nt: TGTGCCAGCACCCTTAGGGACAGGAAAGAGACCCAGTACTTC
CDR3aa: CASTLRDRKETQYF

d_gene: -
j_gene: TRBJ2-7
v_gene: TRBV21-1
abundance: -
CDR3nt: TGTGCCAGCAGCAAAGCACATCAGGGACTAGCGGCATCCTACGAGCAGTACTTC
CDR3aa: CASSKAHQGLAASYEQYF

d_gene: -
j_gene: TRBJ2-3
v_gene: TRBV20-1
abundance: -
CDR3nt: TGCAGTGCTAGAGATCTTATCGATACGCAGTATTTT
CDR3aa: CSARDLIDTQYF

d_gene: -
j_gene: TRBJ1-1
v_gene: TRBV12-3/TRBV12-4
abundance: -
CDR3nt: TGTGCCAGCAGAACGACTGGGCCAATCTCCCGAATACCAGCTTTCTTT
CDR3aa: CASRTTGPISRIPAFF

d_gene: TRBD1
j_gene: TRBJ2-3
v_gene: TRBV6-5
abundance: -
CDR3nt: TGTGCCAGCAGTTTCCAGGGGGCGTCTAGCACAGATACGCAGTATTTT
CDR3aa: CASSFQGASSTDTQYF

d_gene: -
j_gene: TRBJ2-3
v_gene: TRBV12-3/TRBV12-4
abundance: few
CDR3nt: TGTGCCAGCAGGGGGGGCGTCAGTACAGATACGCAGTATTTT
CDR3aa: CASRGGVSTDTQYF

d_gene: -
j_gene: TRBJ2-1
v_gene: TRBV11-2
abundance: -
CDR3nt: TGTGCCAGCAGCTTCTCCAGGGGTGGCGATGAGCAGTTCTTC
CDR3aa: CASSFSRGGDEQFF

d_gene: TRBD1
j_gene: TRBJ1-5
v_gene: TRBV29-1
abundance: -
CDR3nt: TGCAGCGTGGGACAGACCGATCAGCCCCAGCATTTT
CDR3aa: CSVGQTDQPQHF

d_gene: TRBD1
j_gene: TRBJ2-7
v_gene: TRBV9
abundance: many
CDR3nt: TGTGCCAGCAGTCGTTGGGACAGCTCCTACGAGCAGTACTTC
CDR3aa: CASSRWDSSYEQYF

d_gene: -
j_gene: TRBJ2-7
v_gene: TRBV25-1
abundance: few
CDR3nt: TGTGCCAGCAGCAGACAGTCGTCGTTGATCTACGAGCAGTACTTC
CDR3aa: CASSRQSSLIYEQYF

d_gene: -
j_gene: TRBJ2-1
v_gene: TRBV20-1
abundance: few
CDR3nt: TGCAGTGCTCCAACTTTCGACGAGCAGTTCTTC
CDR3aa: CSAPTFDEQFF

d_gene: -
j_gene: TRBJ2-4
v_gene: TRBV29-1
abundance: -
CDR3nt: TGCAGCGTTCTCGGGCCAGCCAAAAACATTCAGTACTTC
CDR3aa: CSVLGPAKNIQYF

d_gene: TRBD1
j_gene: TRBJ1-3
v_gene: TRBV7-8
abundance: few
CDR3nt: TGTGCCAGCAGCTTAGAGGTGATCCCCAGGGGGATTGCAGGAAACACCATATATTTT
CDR3aa: CASSLEVIPRGIAGNTIYF